One TCR beta chain is described in this entry. Its antigen is still unknown. This sample is drawn from a study of shared clonotypes between healthy human individuals. The study's findings and limits: In general, naive subsets displayed greater estimated richness than memory subsets did. Sampling included only blood; tissue repertoires likely differ.

CD45RO-negative, CCR7-positively selected cells formed the naive CD8 fraction, excluding terminally differentiated effector memory CD45RA+ cells. Each of the donors was a healthy adult who was HIV-negative and had not had a recent acute infection or vaccination. Per the authors' pipeline: Junction-only immunoSEQ data arrived without quality scores, meaning filtering differed. Repertoires were generated with immunoSEQ multiplex PCR, while TCRdb's copy carries only in-frame clones and drops some. The DNA was the basis for D and trimming; V, J and clone size are from that table. The sample records hundreds of thousands of clones, about 95% being singletons. Trimming shortened V by 6 bases and J by 7 bases, and 22 bases separated the two germline ends. Germline CDR1 MNHNY, CDR2 SVGAGI (reference sequence). This CDR3 region has 16 residues.

Sample: naive CD8+ T cells sorted from blood. The V and J genes are TRBV6-6 and TRBJ2-1; a possible D gene is TRBD1 (6 bases). The source is a woman aged 25 to 45 in good health. The CDR3 DNA follows: TGTGCCAGCAGACCCTCCCTTGGGGGCCCGGGGAATGAGCAGTTCTTC. This sequence encodes CASRPSLGGPGNEQFF.